This is a list of T cell receptor beta chains from one sample in a study of human T cells and chemical hapten exposure. Each CDR3 protein gets one entry after TCRdb re-called the RACE reads with MiXCR. The table records tens of thousands of distinct CDR3 sequences, 8.5% to 9% of them present only once. The input for sequencing was whole blood, taken in connection with sensitization to the hapten diphenylcyclopropenone (DPC). Receptors were obtained from a woman between 45 and 60 years old with alopecia areata. Some clones in this sample may be carry-over from other donors' samples. Both conserved end residues are part of each CDR3. A D gene is named only where the DNA matches it firmly. Not all rows give a size; the values are once, few, many and, for expanded clones, a class.

d_call: .
clone_size: many
v_call: TRBV6-2/TRBV6-3
j_call: TRBJ2-3
cdr3_aa: CASSYVSFADTQYF
cdr3_nt: TGTGCCAGCAGTTACGTTAGCTTTGCAGATACGCAGTATTTT

d_call: .
clone_size: many
v_call: TRBV30
j_call: TRBJ1-1
cdr3_aa: CAWSVGSLNTEAFF
cdr3_nt: TGTGCCTGGAGTGTAGGCTCCCTGAACACTGAAGCTTTCTTT

d_call: .
clone_size: .
v_call: TRBV7-9
j_call: TRBJ2-5
cdr3_aa: CASSAWLETQYF
cdr3_nt: TGTGCCAGCAGCGCGTGGTTGGAGACCCAGTACTTC

d_call: .
clone_size: .
v_call: TRBV6-2/TRBV6-3
j_call: TRBJ1-5
cdr3_aa: CASQGGARPQHF
cdr3_nt: TGTGCCAGCCAAGGAGGGGCTCGGCCCCAGCATTTT

d_call: .
clone_size: few
v_call: TRBV3-1
j_call: TRBJ2-1
cdr3_aa: CASSLQGADEQFF
cdr3_nt: TGTGCCAGCAGCCTACAGGGTGCGGATGAGCAGTTCTTC

d_call: TRBD1
clone_size: few
v_call: TRBV28
j_call: TRBJ1-4
cdr3_aa: CAIQGADEKLFF
cdr3_nt: TGTGCCATCCAGGGGGCTGATGAAAAACTGTTTTTT

d_call: .
clone_size: many
v_call: TRBV12-3/TRBV12-4
j_call: TRBJ1-1
cdr3_aa: CASSSTASGAFF
cdr3_nt: TGTGCCAGCAGCTCGACAGCTTCTGGAGCTTTCTTT

d_call: .
clone_size: .
v_call: TRBV12-5
j_call: TRBJ2-3
cdr3_aa: CASGLGTVSTDTQYF
cdr3_nt: TGTGCTAGTGGTTTGGGGACAGTTAGCACAGATACGCAGTATTTT

d_call: .
clone_size: few
v_call: TRBV6-1
j_call: TRBJ2-7
cdr3_aa: CASNDRGNEQYF
cdr3_nt: TGTGCCAGCAATGACCGGGGGAACGAGCAGTACTTC

d_call: .
clone_size: few
v_call: TRBV4-3
j_call: TRBJ2-7
cdr3_aa: CASSQDGGYSYEQYF
cdr3_nt: TGCGCCAGCAGCCAAGATGGCGGATACTCCTACGAGCAGTACTTC

d_call: .
clone_size: .
v_call: TRBV19
j_call: TRBJ2-3
cdr3_aa: CASSIDGHTQYF
cdr3_nt: TGTGCCAGTAGTATAGACGGGCATACGCAGTATTTT

d_call: .
clone_size: many
v_call: TRBV10-3
j_call: TRBJ2-4
cdr3_aa: CAISADRTQNIQYF
cdr3_nt: TGTGCCATCAGTGCAGACCGTACCCAAAACATTCAGTACTTC

d_call: TRBD1
clone_size: .
v_call: TRBV10-3
j_call: TRBJ2-3
cdr3_aa: CAIRSTGGADTQYF
cdr3_nt: TGTGCCATCAGATCCACAGGGGGCGCAGATACGCAGTATTTT

d_call: .
clone_size: .
v_call: TRBV29-1
j_call: TRBJ2-3
cdr3_aa: CSVKQGGTDTQYF
cdr3_nt: TGCAGCGTGAAACAGGGTGGCACAGATACGCAGTATTTT

d_call: .
clone_size: many
v_call: TRBV10-3
j_call: TRBJ2-7
cdr3_aa: CAISEAQRSTYEQYF
cdr3_nt: TGTGCCATCAGTGAGGCCCAGCGGAGTACCTACGAGCAGTACTTC

d_call: .
clone_size: .
v_call: TRBV20-1
j_call: TRBJ2-7
cdr3_aa: CSARDVGISSYEQYF
cdr3_nt: TGCAGTGCTAGAGATGTCGGGATTTCTTCCTACGAGCAGTACTTC

d_call: .
clone_size: .
v_call: TRBV27
j_call: TRBJ2-7
cdr3_aa: CASSPQQGSYEQYF
cdr3_nt: TGTGCCAGCAGTCCGCAACAGGGCTCCTACGAGCAGTACTTC

d_call: .
clone_size: few
v_call: TRBV21-1
j_call: TRBJ2-5
cdr3_aa: CASSKGGGRGYQETQYF
cdr3_nt: TGTGCCAGCAGCAAAGGGGGCGGGAGGGGGTACCAAGAGACCCAGTACTTC

d_call: .
clone_size: many
v_call: TRBV20-1
j_call: TRBJ2-7
cdr3_aa: CSASASSPYEQYF
cdr3_nt: TGCAGTGCTTCGGCTAGTTCCCCCTACGAGCAGTACTTC

d_call: .
clone_size: many
v_call: TRBV13
j_call: TRBJ2-3
cdr3_aa: CASSIRTDTQYF
cdr3_nt: TGTGCCAGCAGCATCCGCACAGATACGCAGTATTTT

d_call: .
clone_size: .
v_call: TRBV12-3/TRBV12-4
j_call: TRBJ1-1
cdr3_aa: CARYEGSNTEAFF
cdr3_nt: TGTGCCAGGTACGAAGGGAGTAACACTGAAGCTTTCTTT

d_call: .
clone_size: few
v_call: TRBV11-2
j_call: TRBJ2-1
cdr3_aa: CASSLGGGRSYNEQFF
cdr3_nt: TGTGCCAGCAGCTTAGGAGGCGGCCGCTCCTACAATGAGCAGTTCTTC

d_call: TRBD1
clone_size: .
v_call: TRBV29-1
j_call: TRBJ2-2
cdr3_aa: CSVGETGGIGELFF
cdr3_nt: TGCAGCGTCGGAGAGACAGGGGGCATCGGGGAGCTGTTTTTT

d_call: TRBD1
clone_size: many
v_call: TRBV28
j_call: TRBJ1-2
cdr3_aa: CAIKVAGGEKGYTF
cdr3_nt: TGTGCCATCAAGGTTGCAGGGGGCGAGAAGGGCTACACCTTC

d_call: TRBD1
clone_size: few
v_call: TRBV6-6
j_call: TRBJ2-2
cdr3_aa: CASSHRSLTGGRVTGELFF
cdr3_nt: TGTGCCAGCAGTCATCGCTCCCTAACAGGGGGGAGAGTAACCGGGGAGCTGTTTTTT

d_call: .
clone_size: few
v_call: TRBV6-1
j_call: TRBJ2-7
cdr3_aa: CASNPRPMNEQYF
cdr3_nt: TGTGCCAGCAACCCTCGGCCAATGAACGAGCAGTACTTC

d_call: TRBD2
clone_size: .
v_call: TRBV4-1
j_call: TRBJ2-1
cdr3_aa: CASSHVLAGVGNEQFF
cdr3_nt: TGCGCCAGCAGCCACGTACTAGCGGGGGTAGGGAATGAGCAGTTCTTC

d_call: .
clone_size: once
v_call: TRBV6-1
j_call: TRBJ1-6
cdr3_aa: CASSKDPLKGDSPLHF
cdr3_nt: TGTGCCAGCAGCAAAGATCCGCTAAAGGGGGATTCACCCCTCCACTTT

d_call: .
clone_size: .
v_call: TRBV29-1
j_call: TRBJ1-4
cdr3_aa: CSASGLSGEKLFF
cdr3_nt: TGCAGCGCTTCAGGTCTCAGTGGTGAAAAACTGTTTTTT

d_call: .
clone_size: few
v_call: TRBV5-1
j_call: TRBJ1-4
cdr3_aa: CASSLWQPDEKLFF
cdr3_nt: TGCGCCAGCAGCTTGTGGCAGCCGGATGAAAAACTGTTTTTT

d_call: .
clone_size: many
v_call: TRBV24-1
j_call: TRBJ2-3
cdr3_aa: CATSDPGPGKDTQYF
cdr3_nt: TGTGCCACCAGTGATCCTGGGCCGGGGAAAGATACGCAGTATTTT

d_call: TRBD2
clone_size: .
v_call: TRBV29-1
j_call: TRBJ2-3
cdr3_aa: CSVARQRETSTDTQYF
cdr3_nt: TGCAGCGTTGCCCGACAGCGGGAGACTAGCACAGATACGCAGTATTTT

d_call: TRBD1
clone_size: .
v_call: TRBV20-1
j_call: TRBJ1-5
cdr3_aa: CSAETGGFGPQHF
cdr3_nt: TGCAGTGCGGAAACAGGGGGGTTCGGGCCCCAGCATTTT

d_call: .
clone_size: .
v_call: TRBV6-5
j_call: TRBJ2-6
cdr3_aa: CASSYLSSGANVLTF
cdr3_nt: TGTGCCAGCAGTTACTTGAGCTCTGGGGCCAACGTCCTGACTTTC

d_call: .
clone_size: .
v_call: TRBV5-1
j_call: TRBJ2-5
cdr3_aa: CASSLGWQKETQYF
cdr3_nt: TGCGCCAGCAGCTTGGGATGGCAGAAAGAGACCCAGTACTTC

d_call: .
clone_size: few
v_call: TRBV7-9
j_call: TRBJ2-1
cdr3_aa: CASSPLGSSSNEQFF
cdr3_nt: TGTGCCAGCAGCCCCTTAGGCTCCAGTTCCAATGAGCAGTTCTTC

d_call: TRBD2
clone_size: few
v_call: TRBV27
j_call: TRBJ2-7
cdr3_aa: CASSLSRGAYEQYF
cdr3_nt: TGTGCCAGCAGTTTATCGCGGGGGGCCTACGAGCAGTACTTC

d_call: TRBD2
clone_size: .
v_call: TRBV7-9
j_call: TRBJ2-3
cdr3_aa: CASSLRLAGEDTQYF
cdr3_nt: TGTGCCAGCAGCTTACGTCTAGCGGGAGAAGATACGCAGTATTTT

d_call: .
clone_size: many
v_call: TRBV5-1
j_call: TRBJ2-5
cdr3_aa: CASSLKETQYF
cdr3_nt: TGTGCCAGCAGTCTGAAAGAGACCCAGTACTTC

d_call: TRBD2
clone_size: many
v_call: TRBV6-5
j_call: TRBJ2-1
cdr3_aa: CASSFRSTAGGLGGQFF
cdr3_nt: TGTGCCAGCAGTTTCCGATCAACAGCGGGAGGCTTGGGGGGTCAGTTCTTC

d_call: .
clone_size: .
v_call: TRBV3-1
j_call: TRBJ2-4
cdr3_aa: CASSHSRAKNIQYF
cdr3_nt: TGTGCCAGCAGCCATTCCAGGGCCAAAAACATTCAGTACTTC

d_call: TRBD2
clone_size: few
v_call: TRBV5-1
j_call: TRBJ2-2
cdr3_aa: CASTASGSPGELFF
cdr3_nt: TGCGCCAGCACTGCTAGCGGGAGTCCCGGGGAGCTGTTTTTT

d_call: TRBD2
clone_size: many
v_call: TRBV29-1
j_call: TRBJ2-1
cdr3_aa: CSVSPWAGGRNEQFF
cdr3_nt: TGCAGCGTCTCGCCTTGGGCGGGGGGGCGGAATGAGCAGTTCTTC

d_call: .
clone_size: few
v_call: TRBV6-5
j_call: TRBJ1-5
cdr3_aa: CASSYSGEQPQHF
cdr3_nt: TGTGCCAGCAGTTACTCAGGGGAACAGCCCCAGCATTTT

d_call: .
clone_size: many
v_call: TRBV2
j_call: TRBJ2-7
cdr3_aa: CASLEGRGAYEQYF
cdr3_nt: TGTGCCAGCCTAGAAGGGCGCGGCGCCTACGAGCAGTACTTC

d_call: TRBD2
clone_size: .
v_call: TRBV4-3
j_call: TRBJ2-2
cdr3_aa: CASSHQRENTGELFF
cdr3_nt: TGCGCCAGCAGCCATCAGCGGGAGAACACCGGGGAGCTGTTTTTT

d_call: .
clone_size: many
v_call: TRBV2
j_call: TRBJ2-7
cdr3_aa: CASRQGFDYEQYF
cdr3_nt: TGTGCCAGTCGGCAGGGGTTCGATTACGAGCAGTACTTC

d_call: TRBD2
clone_size: .
v_call: TRBV20-1
j_call: TRBJ2-5
cdr3_aa: CSARYPGLDPETQYF
cdr3_nt: TGCAGTGCTCGTTACCCGGGACTAGATCCAGAGACCCAGTACTTC

d_call: .
clone_size: few
v_call: TRBV27
j_call: TRBJ2-7
cdr3_aa: CASSFGRGPYEQYF
cdr3_nt: TGTGCCAGCAGTTTTGGCAGGGGACCCTACGAGCAGTACTTC

d_call: TRBD1
clone_size: .
v_call: TRBV29-1
j_call: TRBJ2-5
cdr3_aa: CSAGPTGGEGTQYF
cdr3_nt: TGCAGCGCCGGTCCGACAGGGGGCGAGGGGACCCAGTACTTC

d_call: .
clone_size: many
v_call: TRBV7-2
j_call: TRBJ2-1
cdr3_aa: CASSLYYNEQFF
cdr3_nt: TGTGCCAGCAGCTTATACTACAATGAGCAGTTCTTC

d_call: .
clone_size: many
v_call: TRBV7-9
j_call: TRBJ1-1
cdr3_aa: CASSPPSTEAFF
cdr3_nt: TGTGCCAGCAGCCCTCCGAGCACGGAAGCTTTCTTT

d_call: .
clone_size: few
v_call: TRBV27
j_call: TRBJ2-1
cdr3_aa: CASSRGSEQFF
cdr3_nt: TGTGCCAGCAGTAGGGGGAGTGAGCAGTTCTTC

d_call: .
clone_size: .
v_call: TRBV10-3
j_call: TRBJ1-5
cdr3_aa: CAISESAFPQPQHF
cdr3_nt: TGTGCCATCAGTGAGTCGGCCTTTCCTCAGCCCCAGCATTTT

d_call: .
clone_size: .
v_call: TRBV12-3/TRBV12-4
j_call: TRBJ2-3
cdr3_aa: CASTPGPTGRTDTQYF
cdr3_nt: TGTGCCAGCACTCCGGGCCCCACCGGGCGCACAGATACGCAGTATTTT

d_call: .
clone_size: many
v_call: TRBV5-1
j_call: TRBJ1-1
cdr3_aa: CASSLAGPDTEAFF
cdr3_nt: TGCGCCAGCAGCTTGGCAGGGCCGGACACTGAAGCTTTCTTT

d_call: TRBD2
clone_size: many
v_call: TRBV7-2
j_call: TRBJ2-4
cdr3_aa: CASSLDSGRAQNIQYF
cdr3_nt: TGTGCCAGCAGCCTTGATAGCGGGAGGGCCCAAAACATTCAGTACTTC